This T cell receptor (beta chain) originates from a study of technical replicates of blood from several donors. Libraries were prepared by immunoSEQ multiplex PCR; TCRdb keeps only in-frame clonotypes and omits some of them. The repertoire holds about 83,000 clones, with over 75% as singletons. The V gene's germline CDR1 is GTSNPN and CDR2 SVGIG (reference sequence). The V gene lost 0 bases and the J gene lost 4 bases, with 6 bases spanning the gap. This CDR3 spans 12 amino acids. Input material: T cells isolated from PBMCs. The J gene is TRBJ2-5, the V gene TRBV30; possible D gene TRBD1, 6 bases. The sequence derives from a human donor in good health. The CDR3 is CAWSVGAETQYF. CDR3 sequence (DNA): TGTGCCTGGAGTGTGGGGGCAGAGACCCAGTACTTC.